A single sample gave rise to the 4 T cell receptor beta chains below, sequenced in a study of blood T cell repertoires in COVID-19. Data came from immunoSEQ multiplex PCR; TCRdb stores just in-frame clones and leaves some out. The top ten clones hold about 4% of a sample with around 300,000 clones, about nine tenths of them seen once. Sequencing was carried out using peripheral blood. These receptors originate from a woman in her thirties or forties with acute or convalescent COVID-19.

The V and J genes are TRBV3-1 (or the pseudogene TRBV3-2) and TRBJ2-5; 8 positions agree with TRBD1. V was clipped by 5 bases and J by 5 bases; unmatched bases: 7. This CDR3 region has 14 residues. From germline, CDR1 is LGHDT and CDR2 YNNKEL (reference sequence). The CDR3 sequence: CASSSRQGRETQYF. In DNA form, the CDR3 reads TGTGCCAGCAGCTCCCGACAGGGGCGGGAGACCCAGTACTTC.

The sample holds one count of this clone. The chain uses TRBV4-1 and TRBJ1-4; 12 bases are a match to TRBD1. V was clipped by 5 bases and J by 5 bases; unmatched bases: 6. The CDR3 covers 16 residues. The germline V gene encodes CDR1 MGHRA and CDR2 YSYEKL. The CDR3, as DNA: TGCGCCAGCAGCGCCGGGACAGGGGGCCCAAATGAAAAACTGTTTTTT. It specifies CASSAGTGGPNEKLFF.

The V gene is TRBV15, the J gene TRBJ2-1; 8 positions match TRBD1. The V gene's germline CDR1 is LNHNV and CDR2 YYDKDF (reference sequence). The junction had 5 bases not matched to a gene; V was cut back by 0 bases and J by 16 bases. The CDR3 is 12 amino acids. CDR3 DNA: TGTGCCACCAGCAGAGATGGCCAGGGGGCATTCTTC. It yields the protein CATSRDGQGAFF.

The gene calls are TRBV21-1 and TRBJ1-5. TRBV21-1 constitutes a pseudogene. CDR3 length: 17 amino acids. In DNA form, the CDR3 reads TGTGCCAGCAGCAAAGAAGAGGGTGTAGATAGCAATCAGCCCCAGCATTTT. Translating gives CASSKEEGVDSNQPQHF.